The clone carrying this T cell receptor (beta chain) has a handful of counts. The data were obtained in a study of shared clonotypes between healthy human individuals. Profiled with immunoSEQ multiplex PCR; TCRdb holds only in-frame clones, not every one. The data contain about 490,000 clones, 76% of them singletons. This CDR3 has 14 residues. The ends lost 5 bases at V and 3 bases at J; junction bases unmatched: 2. Germline-derived CDR1 and CDR2 are SNHLY and FYNNEI. The TCR originated in a woman aged 40 to 50 in good health. Some clones in this sample may be carry-over from other donors' samples. The rearrangement uses TRBV2 and TRBJ2-5; 11 bases are a match to TRBD2. Input material: PBMCs. CDR3 nucleotides: TGTGCCAGCAGTACGGGACTAGCGGAAGAGACCCAGTACTTC. Translating it yields CASSTGLAEETQYF.